This T cell receptor beta chain derives from a study of identical twins. General observations from the study: Cross-sectional statistical analysis was relied on for the conclusions, without the same donors being followed.

One entry per CDR3 protein, called by TCRdb with MiXCR from the 5' RACE reads. The data show some 690,000 distinct CDR3 sequences, with about 20% seen just once and roughly 4.3% held by the top ten. With respect to this clonotype: The target antigen is unknown.

These data are also associated with another study on T cells expressing NK-cell markers. From that second work: Anti-gamma-delta TCR antibody use in several experiments restricted sorting to alpha-beta TCR T cells. HCMV specificity of expanded NKG2C+ T cell clones remained unclear.

The source is a woman under 30 in good health. The specimen sequenced was PBMCs.

The CDR3 is CASRAMRGYNEQFF. CDR3 nucleotides: TGTGCAAGTCGCGCCATGCGGGGATACAATGAGCAGTTCTTC. This chain links TRBV12-2 with TRBJ2-1; the table names TRBD2, a call not compared with the DNA. TRBV12-2 is a pseudogene locus. The CDR3 is 14 amino acids.